This T cell receptor (beta chain) emerged from a study of blood T cell repertoires in COVID-19. In the authors' methods: By means of reference gene primer amplification, nucleated cell counts were estimated. Measured with immunoSEQ multiplex PCR; TCRdb has only the in-frame clones, and not every one. V and J calls and clone size come straight from that table; D and trimming were deduced from the DNA. Of 150,000 to 200,000 clones detected, 70% to 85% appear once; the ten largest clones hold approximately 12%. The CDR3 loop spans 15 amino acids. Germline CDR1 reads SGHRS; CDR2 reads YFSETQ. V was clipped by 4 bases and J by 0 bases; unmatched bases: 5.

The chain links TRBV5-1 to TRBJ1-1, with 8 bases identical to TRBD1. What was sequenced was PBMCs or T cells enriched from blood (not recorded which). This sequence was found in a middle-aged man who had recovered from COVID-19. CDR3 region: CASSITGGVNTEAFF. CDR3 sequence (DNA): TGCGCCAGCAGCATAACAGGGGGAGTGAACACTGAAGCTTTCTTT.